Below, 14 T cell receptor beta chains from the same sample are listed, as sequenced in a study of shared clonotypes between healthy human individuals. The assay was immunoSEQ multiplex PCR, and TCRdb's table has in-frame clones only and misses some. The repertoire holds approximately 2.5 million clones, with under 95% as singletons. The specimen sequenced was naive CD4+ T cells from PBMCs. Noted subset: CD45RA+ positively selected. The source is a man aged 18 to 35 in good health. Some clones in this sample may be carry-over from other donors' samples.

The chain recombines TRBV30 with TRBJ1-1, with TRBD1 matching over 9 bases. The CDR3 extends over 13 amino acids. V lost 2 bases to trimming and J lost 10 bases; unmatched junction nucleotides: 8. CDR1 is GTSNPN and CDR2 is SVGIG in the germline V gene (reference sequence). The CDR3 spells CAWSPLQGARAFF. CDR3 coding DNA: TGTGCCTGGAGTCCACTACAGGGGGCAAGAGCTTTCTTT.

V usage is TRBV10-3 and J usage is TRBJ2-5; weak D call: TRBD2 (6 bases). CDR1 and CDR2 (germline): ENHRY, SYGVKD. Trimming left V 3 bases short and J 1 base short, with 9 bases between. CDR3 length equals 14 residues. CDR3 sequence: CAISERETQETQYF. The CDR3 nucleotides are TGTGCCATCAGTGAACGGGAGACCCAAGAGACCCAGTACTTC.

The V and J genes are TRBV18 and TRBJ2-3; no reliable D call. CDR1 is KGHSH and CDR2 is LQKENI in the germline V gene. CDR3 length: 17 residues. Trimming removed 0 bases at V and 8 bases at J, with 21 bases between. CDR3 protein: CASSPPHDRRLTGTQYF. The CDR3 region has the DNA TGTGCCAGCTCACCACCGCACGACCGTCGCCTCACGGGTACGCAGTATTTT. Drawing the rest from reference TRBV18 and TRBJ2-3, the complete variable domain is NAGVMQNPRHLVRRRGQEARLRCSPMKGHSHVYWYRQLPEEGLKFMVYLQKENIIDESGMPKERFSAEFPKEGPSILRIQQVVRGDSAAYFCASSPPHDRRLTGTQYFGPGTRLTVL.

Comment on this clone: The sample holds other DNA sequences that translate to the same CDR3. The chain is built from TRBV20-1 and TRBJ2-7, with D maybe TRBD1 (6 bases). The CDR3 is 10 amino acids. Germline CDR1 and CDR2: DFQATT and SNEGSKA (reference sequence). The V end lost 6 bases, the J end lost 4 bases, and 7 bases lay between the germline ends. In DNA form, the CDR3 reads TGCAGTGCCAGGGGATACGAGCAGTACTTC. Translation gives CSARGYEQYF.

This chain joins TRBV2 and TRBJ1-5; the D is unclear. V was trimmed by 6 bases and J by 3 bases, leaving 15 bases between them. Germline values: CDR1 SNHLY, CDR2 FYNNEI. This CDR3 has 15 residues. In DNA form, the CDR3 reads TGTGCCAGCAGCTCCGACGGGTTTGTCAATCAGCCCCAGCATTTT. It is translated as CASSSDGFVNQPQHF.

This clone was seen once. The DNA of the CDR3 is TGTGCCAGCAGGTTGAACAACGAGCAGTACTTC. Its protein product is CASRLNNEQYF. The gene calls are TRBV6-6 and TRBJ2-7, with unresolved D. Per the germline V gene, CDR1 is MNHNY and CDR2 is SVGAGI (reference sequence). The CDR3 contains 11 residues. The V gene lost 6 bases and the J gene lost 5 bases, with 8 bases spanning the gap.

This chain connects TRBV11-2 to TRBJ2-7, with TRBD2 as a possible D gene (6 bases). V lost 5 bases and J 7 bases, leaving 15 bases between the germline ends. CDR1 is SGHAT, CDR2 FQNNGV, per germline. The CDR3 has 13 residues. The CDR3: CASSLATEGEQYF. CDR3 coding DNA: TGTGCCAGCAGCCTAGCGACAGAGGGGGAGCAGTACTTC.

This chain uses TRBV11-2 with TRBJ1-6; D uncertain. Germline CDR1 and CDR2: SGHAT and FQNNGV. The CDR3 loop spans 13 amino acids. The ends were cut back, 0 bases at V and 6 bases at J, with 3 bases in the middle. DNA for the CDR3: TGTGCCAGCAGCTTAGAAGTTAATTCACCCCTCCACTTT. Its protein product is CASSLEVNSPLHF.

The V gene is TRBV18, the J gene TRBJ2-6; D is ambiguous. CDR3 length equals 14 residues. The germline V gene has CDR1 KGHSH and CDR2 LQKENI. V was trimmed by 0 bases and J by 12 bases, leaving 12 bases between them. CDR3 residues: CASSPPDRVGVLTF. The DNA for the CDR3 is TGTGCCAGCTCACCACCGGATCGGGTGGGCGTCCTGACTTTC.

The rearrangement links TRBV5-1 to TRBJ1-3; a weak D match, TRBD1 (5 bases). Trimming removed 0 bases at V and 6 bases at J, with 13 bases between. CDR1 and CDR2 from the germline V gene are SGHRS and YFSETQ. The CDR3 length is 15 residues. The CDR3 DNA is TGCGCCAGCAGCTTGGCCGACAGCATCACAAACACCATATATTTT. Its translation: CASSLADSITNTIYF. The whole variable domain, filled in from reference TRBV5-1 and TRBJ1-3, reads KAGVTQTPRYLIKTRGQQVTLSCSPISGHRSVSWYQQTPGQGLQFLFEYFSETQRNKGNFPGRFSGRQFSNSRSEMNVSTLELGDSALYLCASSLADSITNTIYFGEGSWLTVV.

CDR3 residues: CASSAMGLDPGELFF. CDR3 coding DNA: TGTGCCAGCAGCGCCATGGGACTAGACCCCGGGGAGCTGTTTTTT. The V gene is TRBV9, the J gene TRBJ2-2; 8 bases line up with TRBD2. The CDR3 loop spans 15 amino acids. After removal of 3 bases from V and 6 bases from J, the junction contained 7 bases not matched to a gene. The V gene's germline CDR1 is SGDLS and CDR2 YYNGEE.

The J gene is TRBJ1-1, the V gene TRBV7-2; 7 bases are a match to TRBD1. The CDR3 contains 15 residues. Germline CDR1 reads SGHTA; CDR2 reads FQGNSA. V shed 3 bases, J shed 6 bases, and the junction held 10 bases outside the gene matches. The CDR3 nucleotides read TGTGCCAGCAGCTTCCGACAGGGCTCTGTTCCTGAAGCTTTCTTT. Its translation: CASSFRQGSVPEAFF.

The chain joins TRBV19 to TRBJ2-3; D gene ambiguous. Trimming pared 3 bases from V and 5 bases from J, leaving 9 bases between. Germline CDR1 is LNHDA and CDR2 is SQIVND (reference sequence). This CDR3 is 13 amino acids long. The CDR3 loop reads CASSIGRRDTQYF. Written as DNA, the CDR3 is TGTGCCAGTAGTATTGGTAGAAGAGATACGCAGTATTTT.

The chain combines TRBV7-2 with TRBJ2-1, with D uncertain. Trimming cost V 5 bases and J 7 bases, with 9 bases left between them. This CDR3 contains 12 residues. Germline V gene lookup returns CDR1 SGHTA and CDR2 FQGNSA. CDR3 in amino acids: CASSDIVNEQFF. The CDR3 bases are TGTGCCAGCAGCGACATCGTGAATGAGCAGTTCTTC. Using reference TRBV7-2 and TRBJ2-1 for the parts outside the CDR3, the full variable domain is GAGVSQSPSNKVTEKGKDVELRCDPISGHTALYWYRQSLGQGLEFLIYFQGNSAPDKSGLPSDRFSAERTGGSVSTLTIQRTQQEDSAVYLCASSDIVNEQFFGPGTRLTVL.